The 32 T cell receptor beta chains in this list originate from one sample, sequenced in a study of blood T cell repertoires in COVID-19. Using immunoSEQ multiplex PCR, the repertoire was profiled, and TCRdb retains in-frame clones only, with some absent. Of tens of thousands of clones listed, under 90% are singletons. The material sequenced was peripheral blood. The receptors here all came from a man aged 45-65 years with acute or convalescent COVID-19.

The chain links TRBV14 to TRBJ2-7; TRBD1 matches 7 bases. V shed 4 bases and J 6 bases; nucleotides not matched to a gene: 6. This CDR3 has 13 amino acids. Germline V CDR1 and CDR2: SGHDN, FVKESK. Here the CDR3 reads CASSPTGSVEQYF. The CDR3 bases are TGTGCCAGCAGCCCGACAGGGTCTGTCGAGCAGTACTTC.

The CDR3 DNA sequence: TGCAGCGTTGAAGAAGGAGGCTTCAATGAGCAGTTCTTC. Its translation: CSVEEGGFNEQFF. The chain recombines TRBV29-1 with TRBJ2-1; tentative D call: TRBD2 (5 bases). Germline V lookup: CDR1 SQVTM, CDR2 ANQGSEA. V shed 0 bases and J shed 6 bases, with 9 bases lying between them. CDR3 length equals 13 residues.

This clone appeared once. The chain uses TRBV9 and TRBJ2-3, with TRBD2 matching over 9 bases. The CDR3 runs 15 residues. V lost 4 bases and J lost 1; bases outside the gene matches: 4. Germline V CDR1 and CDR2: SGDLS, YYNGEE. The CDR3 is CASSPIAGGTDTQYF. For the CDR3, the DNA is TGTGCCAGCAGCCCCATAGCGGGGGGCACAGATACGCAGTATTTT.

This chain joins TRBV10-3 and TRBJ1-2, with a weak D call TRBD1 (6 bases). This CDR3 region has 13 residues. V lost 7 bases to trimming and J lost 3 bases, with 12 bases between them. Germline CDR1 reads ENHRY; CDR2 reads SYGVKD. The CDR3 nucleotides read TGTGCCATCACTACGGACAGAGACTATGGCTACACCTTC. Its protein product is CAITTDRDYGYTF.

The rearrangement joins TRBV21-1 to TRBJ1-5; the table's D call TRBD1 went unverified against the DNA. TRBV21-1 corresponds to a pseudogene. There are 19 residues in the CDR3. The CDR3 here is CASSPKFLDRGRSNQPQHF. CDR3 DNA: TGTGCCAGCAGCCCAAAGTTCCTCGACAGGGGACGGAGCAATCAGCCCCAGCATTTT.

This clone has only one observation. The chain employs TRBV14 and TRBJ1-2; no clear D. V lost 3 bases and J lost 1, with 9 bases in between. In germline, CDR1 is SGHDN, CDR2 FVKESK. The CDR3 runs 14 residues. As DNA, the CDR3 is TGTGCCAGCAGCCAGAGGTTTTTTAACTATGGCTACACCTTC. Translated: CASSQRFFNYGYTF.

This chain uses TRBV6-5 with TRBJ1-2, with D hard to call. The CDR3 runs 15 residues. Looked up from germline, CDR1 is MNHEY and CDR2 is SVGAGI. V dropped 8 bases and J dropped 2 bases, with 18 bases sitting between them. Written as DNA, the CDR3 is TGTGCCAGCGCCCGAGACCCGGGAGTAAACTATGGCTACACCTTC. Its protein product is CASARDPGVNYGYTF.

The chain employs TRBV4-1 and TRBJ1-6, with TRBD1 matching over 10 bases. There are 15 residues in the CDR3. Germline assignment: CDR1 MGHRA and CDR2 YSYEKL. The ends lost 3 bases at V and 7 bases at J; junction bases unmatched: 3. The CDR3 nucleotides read TGCGCCAGCAGCCAGGGGGACAGGGGAAATTCACCCCTCCACTTT. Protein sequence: CASSQGDRGNSPLHF.

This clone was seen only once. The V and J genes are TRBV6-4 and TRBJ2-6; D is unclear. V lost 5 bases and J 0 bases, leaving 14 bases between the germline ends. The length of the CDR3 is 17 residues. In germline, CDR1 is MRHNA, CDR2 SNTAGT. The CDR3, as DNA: TGTGCCAGCAGTCCACGCGGAGTCAACTCTGGGGCCAACGTCCTGACTTTC. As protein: CASSPRGVNSGANVLTF.

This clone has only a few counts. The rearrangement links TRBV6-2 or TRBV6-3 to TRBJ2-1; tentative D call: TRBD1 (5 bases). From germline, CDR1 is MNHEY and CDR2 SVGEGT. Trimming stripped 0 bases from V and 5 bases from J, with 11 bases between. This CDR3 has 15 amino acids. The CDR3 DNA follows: TGTGCCAGCAGTTACTCGGGTAGGGGAAACAATGAGCAGTTCTTC. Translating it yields CASSYSGRGNNEQFF.

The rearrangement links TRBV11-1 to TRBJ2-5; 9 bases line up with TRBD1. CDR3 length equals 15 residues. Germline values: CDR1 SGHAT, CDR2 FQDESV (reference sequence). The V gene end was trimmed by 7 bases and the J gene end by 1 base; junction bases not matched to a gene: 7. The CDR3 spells CASTLQGALQETQYF. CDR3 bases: TGTGCCAGCACCCTACAGGGGGCACTCCAAGAGACCCAGTACTTC.

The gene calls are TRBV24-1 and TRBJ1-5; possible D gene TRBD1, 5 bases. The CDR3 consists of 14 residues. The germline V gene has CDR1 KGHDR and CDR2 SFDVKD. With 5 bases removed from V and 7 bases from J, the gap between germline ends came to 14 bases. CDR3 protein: CATSAPGEVQPQHF. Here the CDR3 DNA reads TGTGCCACCAGTGCTCCGGGGGAGGTGCAGCCCCAGCATTTT.

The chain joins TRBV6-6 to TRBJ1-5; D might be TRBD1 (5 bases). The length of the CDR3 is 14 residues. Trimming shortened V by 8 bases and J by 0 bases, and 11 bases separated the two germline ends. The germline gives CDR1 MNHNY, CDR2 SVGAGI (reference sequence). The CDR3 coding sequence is TGTGCCAGCGAGGAAGGGGATAGCAATCAGCCCCAGCATTTT. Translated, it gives CASEEGDSNQPQHF.

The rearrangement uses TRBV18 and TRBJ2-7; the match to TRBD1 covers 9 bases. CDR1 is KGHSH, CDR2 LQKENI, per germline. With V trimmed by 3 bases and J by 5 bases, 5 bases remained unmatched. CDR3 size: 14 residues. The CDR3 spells CASSPRDRADEQYF. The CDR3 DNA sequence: TGTGCCAGCTCACCCCGGGACAGGGCGGACGAGCAGTACTTC.

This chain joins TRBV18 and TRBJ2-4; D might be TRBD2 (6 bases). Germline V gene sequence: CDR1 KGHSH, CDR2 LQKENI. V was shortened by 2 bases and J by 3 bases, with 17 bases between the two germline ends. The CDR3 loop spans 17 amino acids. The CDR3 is CASSPRTQLAYKNIQYF. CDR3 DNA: TGTGCCAGCTCACCAAGGACACAACTAGCTTACAAAAACATTCAGTACTTC.

CDR3 amino acids: CASIEDTPSTDTQYF. Here the CDR3 DNA reads TGTGCCAGCATCGAAGACACCCCTAGCACAGATACGCAGTATTTT. The chain employs TRBV6-5 and TRBJ2-3, with D unclear. This CDR3 comprises 15 residues. V lost 7 bases to trimming and J lost 0 bases, with 14 bases between them. Germline V gene sequence: CDR1 MNHEY, CDR2 SVGAGI.

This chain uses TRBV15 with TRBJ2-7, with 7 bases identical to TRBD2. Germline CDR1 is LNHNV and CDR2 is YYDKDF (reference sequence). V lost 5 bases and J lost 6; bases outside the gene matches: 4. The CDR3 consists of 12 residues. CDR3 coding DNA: TGTGCCACCAGCCCCAGCGGGACCGAGCAGTACTTC. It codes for CATSPSGTEQYF.

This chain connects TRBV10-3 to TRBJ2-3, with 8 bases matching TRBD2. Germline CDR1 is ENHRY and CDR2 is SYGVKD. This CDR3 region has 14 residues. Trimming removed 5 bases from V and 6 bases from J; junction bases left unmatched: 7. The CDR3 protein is CAISSGSVSDTQYF. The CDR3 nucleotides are TGTGCCATCAGTAGCGGGAGCGTCTCCGATACGCAGTATTTT.

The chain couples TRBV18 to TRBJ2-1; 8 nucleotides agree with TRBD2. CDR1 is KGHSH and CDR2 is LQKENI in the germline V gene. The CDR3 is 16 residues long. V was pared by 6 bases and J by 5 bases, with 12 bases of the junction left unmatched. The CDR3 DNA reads TGTGCCAGCTCCCGACTGGGAGCGGGGGCCGACAATGAGCAGTTCTTC. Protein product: CASSRLGAGADNEQFF.

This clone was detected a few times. CDR3 nucleotide sequence: TGTGCCAGCAGCGTAGCCCCCGGCGGGGGCACAGATACGCAGTATTTT. This sequence encodes CASSVAPGGGTDTQYF. The chain joins TRBV9 to TRBJ2-3; TRBD2 might be the D (6 bases). CDR1 is SGDLS and CDR2 is YYNGEE in the germline V gene. V lost 0 bases and J 1 base, leaving 12 bases between the germline ends. CDR3 length: 16 residues.

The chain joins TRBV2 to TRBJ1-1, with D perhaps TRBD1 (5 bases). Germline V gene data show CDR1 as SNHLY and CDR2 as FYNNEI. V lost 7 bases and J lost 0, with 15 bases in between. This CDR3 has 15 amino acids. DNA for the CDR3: TGTGCCAGCAAAATGACAGTCCTTATGAACACTGAAGCTTTCTTT. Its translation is CASKMTVLMNTEAFF.

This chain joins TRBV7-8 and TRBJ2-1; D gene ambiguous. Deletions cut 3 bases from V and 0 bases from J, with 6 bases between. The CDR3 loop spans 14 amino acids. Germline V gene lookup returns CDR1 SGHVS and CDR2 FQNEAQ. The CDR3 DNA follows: TGTGCCAGCAGCTTCCGTCGCTCCTACAATGAGCAGTTCTTC. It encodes CASSFRRSYNEQFF.

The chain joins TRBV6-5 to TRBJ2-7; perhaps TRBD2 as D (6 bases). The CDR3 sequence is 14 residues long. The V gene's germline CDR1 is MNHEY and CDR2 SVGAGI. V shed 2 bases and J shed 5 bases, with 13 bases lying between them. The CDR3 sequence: CASSYGAGIDEQYF. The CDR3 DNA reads TGTGCCAGCAGTTACGGGGCGGGGATTGACGAGCAGTACTTC.

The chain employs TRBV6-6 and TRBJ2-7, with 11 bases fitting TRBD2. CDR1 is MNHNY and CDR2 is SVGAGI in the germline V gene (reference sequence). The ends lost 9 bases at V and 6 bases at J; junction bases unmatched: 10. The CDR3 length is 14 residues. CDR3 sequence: CASLLAGDLGEQYF. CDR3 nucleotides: TGTGCCAGTCTACTAGCGGGAGATCTAGGCGAGCAGTACTTC.

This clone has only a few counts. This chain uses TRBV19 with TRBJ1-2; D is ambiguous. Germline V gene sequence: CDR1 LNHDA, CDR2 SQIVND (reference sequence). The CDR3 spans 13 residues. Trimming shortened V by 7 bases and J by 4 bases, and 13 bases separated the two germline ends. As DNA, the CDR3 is TGTGCCAGTACTCCCCAGATCTTCTATGGCTACACCTTC. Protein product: CASTPQIFYGYTF.

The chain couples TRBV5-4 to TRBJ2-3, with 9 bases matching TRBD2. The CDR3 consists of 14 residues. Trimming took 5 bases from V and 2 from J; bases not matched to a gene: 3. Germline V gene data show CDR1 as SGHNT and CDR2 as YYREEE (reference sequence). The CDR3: CASRIAGDTDTQYF. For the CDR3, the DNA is TGTGCCAGCAGGATAGCGGGGGACACAGATACGCAGTATTTT.

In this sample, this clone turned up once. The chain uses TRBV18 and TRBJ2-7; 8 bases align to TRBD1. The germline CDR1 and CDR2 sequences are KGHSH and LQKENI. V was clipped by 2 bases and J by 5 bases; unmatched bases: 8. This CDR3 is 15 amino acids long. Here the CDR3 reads CASSPAGTGGDEQYF. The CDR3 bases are TGTGCCAGCTCACCAGCCGGGACAGGAGGGGACGAGCAGTACTTC. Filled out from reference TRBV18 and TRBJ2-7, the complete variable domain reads NAGVMQNPRHLVRRRGQEARLRCSPMKGHSHVYWYRQLPEEGLKFMVYLQKENIIDESGMPKERFSAEFPKEGPSILRIQQVVRGDSAAYFCASSPAGTGGDEQYFGPGTRLTVT.

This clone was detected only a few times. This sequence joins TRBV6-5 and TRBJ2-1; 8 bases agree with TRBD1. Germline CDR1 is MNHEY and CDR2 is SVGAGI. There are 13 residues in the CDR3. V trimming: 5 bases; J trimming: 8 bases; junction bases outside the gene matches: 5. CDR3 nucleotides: TGTGCCAGCAGTCGACAGGGGTGGGATGAGCAGTTCTTC. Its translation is CASSRQGWDEQFF.

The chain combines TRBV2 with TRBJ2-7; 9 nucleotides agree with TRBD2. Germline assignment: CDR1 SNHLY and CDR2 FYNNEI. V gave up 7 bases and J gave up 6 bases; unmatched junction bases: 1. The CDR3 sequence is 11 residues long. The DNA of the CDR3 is TGTGCCAGCAATAGCGGGGGCGAGCAGTACTTC. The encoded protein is CASNSGGEQYF.

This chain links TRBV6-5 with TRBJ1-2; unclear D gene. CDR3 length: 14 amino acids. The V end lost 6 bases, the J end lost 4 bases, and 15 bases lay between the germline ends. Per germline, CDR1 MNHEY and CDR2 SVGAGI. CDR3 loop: CASRVEEGIYGYTF. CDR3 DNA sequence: TGTGCCAGCAGGGTCGAGGAGGGTATCTATGGCTACACCTTC.

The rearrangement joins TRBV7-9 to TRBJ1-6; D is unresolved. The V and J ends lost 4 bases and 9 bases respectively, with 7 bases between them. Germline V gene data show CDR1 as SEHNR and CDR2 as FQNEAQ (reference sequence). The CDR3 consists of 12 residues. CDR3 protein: CASSYGVSPLHF. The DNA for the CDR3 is TGTGCCAGCAGCTACGGAGTTTCACCCCTCCACTTT.

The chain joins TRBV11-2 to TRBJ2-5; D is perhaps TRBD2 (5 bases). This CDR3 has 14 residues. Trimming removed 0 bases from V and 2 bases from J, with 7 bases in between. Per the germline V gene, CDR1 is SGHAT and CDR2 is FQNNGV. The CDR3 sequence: CASSLERGQETQYF. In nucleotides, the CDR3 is TGTGCCAGCAGCTTAGAACGGGGACAAGAGACCCAGTACTTC.